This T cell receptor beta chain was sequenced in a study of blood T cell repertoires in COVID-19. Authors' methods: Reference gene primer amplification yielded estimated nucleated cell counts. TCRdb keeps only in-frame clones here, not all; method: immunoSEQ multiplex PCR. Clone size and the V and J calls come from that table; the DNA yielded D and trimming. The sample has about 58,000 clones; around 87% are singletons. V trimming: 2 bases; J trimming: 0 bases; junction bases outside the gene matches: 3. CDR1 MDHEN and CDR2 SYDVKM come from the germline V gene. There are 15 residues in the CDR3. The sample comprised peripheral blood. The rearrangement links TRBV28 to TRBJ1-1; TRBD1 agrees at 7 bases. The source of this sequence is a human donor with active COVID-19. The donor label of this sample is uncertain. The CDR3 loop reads CASSLPTGMNTEAFF. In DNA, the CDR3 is TGTGCCAGCAGTTTACCGACAGGGATGAACACTGAAGCTTTCTTT.